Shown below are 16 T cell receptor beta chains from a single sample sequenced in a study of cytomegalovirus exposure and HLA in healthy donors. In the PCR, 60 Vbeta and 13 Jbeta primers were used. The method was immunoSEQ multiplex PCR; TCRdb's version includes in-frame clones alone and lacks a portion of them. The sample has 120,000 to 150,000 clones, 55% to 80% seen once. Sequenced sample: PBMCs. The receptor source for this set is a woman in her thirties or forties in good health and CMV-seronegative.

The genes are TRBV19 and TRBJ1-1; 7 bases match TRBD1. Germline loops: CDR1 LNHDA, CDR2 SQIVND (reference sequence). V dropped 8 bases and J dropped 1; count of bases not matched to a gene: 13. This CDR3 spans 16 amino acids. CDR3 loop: CASRPPTGRGNTEAFF. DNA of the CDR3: TGTGCCAGTCGCCCACCGACAGGGAGAGGGAACACTGAAGCTTTCTTT.

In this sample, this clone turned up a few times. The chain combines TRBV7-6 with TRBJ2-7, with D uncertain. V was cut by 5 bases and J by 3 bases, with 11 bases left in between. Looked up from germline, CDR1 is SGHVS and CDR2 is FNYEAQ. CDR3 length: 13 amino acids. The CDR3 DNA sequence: TGTGCCAGCAGCCCAGCCGCAGGCTACGAGCAGTACTTC. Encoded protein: CASSPAAGYEQYF.

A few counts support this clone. The CDR3 DNA follows: TGTGCCAGCAGCCGAGGGGGTAGCTACGAGCAGTACTTC. Protein product: CASSRGGSYEQYF. The chain uses TRBV5-6 and TRBJ2-7; weak D call: TRBD1 (6 bases). V was shortened by 4 bases and J by 3 bases, with 11 bases between the two germline ends. The CDR3 length is 13 residues. Germline V lookup: CDR1 SGHDT, CDR2 YYEEEE.

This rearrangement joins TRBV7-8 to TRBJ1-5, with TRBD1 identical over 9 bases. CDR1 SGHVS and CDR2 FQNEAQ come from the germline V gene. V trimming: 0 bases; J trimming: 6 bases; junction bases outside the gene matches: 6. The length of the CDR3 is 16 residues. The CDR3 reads CASSLARTGVTQPQHF. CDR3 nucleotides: TGTGCCAGCAGCTTAGCTAGGACAGGGGTGACTCAGCCCCAGCATTTT.

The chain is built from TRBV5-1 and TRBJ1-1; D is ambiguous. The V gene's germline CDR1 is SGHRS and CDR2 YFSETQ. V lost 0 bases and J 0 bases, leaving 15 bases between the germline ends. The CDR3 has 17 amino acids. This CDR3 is CASSLVAGRSMNTEAFF. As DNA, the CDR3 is TGCGCCAGCAGCTTGGTGGCGGGGAGAAGCATGAACACTGAAGCTTTCTTT.

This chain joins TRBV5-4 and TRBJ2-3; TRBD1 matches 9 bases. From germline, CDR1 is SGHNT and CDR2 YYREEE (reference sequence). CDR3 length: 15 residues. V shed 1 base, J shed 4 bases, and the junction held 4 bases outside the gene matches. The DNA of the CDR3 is TGTGCCAGCAGCTTGAGGGACAGGGTCTCAGATACGCAGTATTTT. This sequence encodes CASSLRDRVSDTQYF.

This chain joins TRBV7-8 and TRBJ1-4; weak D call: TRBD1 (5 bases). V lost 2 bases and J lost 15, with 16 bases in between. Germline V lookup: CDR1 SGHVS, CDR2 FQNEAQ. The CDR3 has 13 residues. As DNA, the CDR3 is TGTGCCAGCAGCTTATGGAGGGACGGATTTTTGTTTTTT. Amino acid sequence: CASSLWRDGFLFF.

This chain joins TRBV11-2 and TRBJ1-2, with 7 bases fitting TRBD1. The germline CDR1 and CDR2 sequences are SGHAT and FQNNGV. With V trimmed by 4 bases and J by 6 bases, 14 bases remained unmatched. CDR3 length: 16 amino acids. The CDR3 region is CASSSEPTGTPHGYTF. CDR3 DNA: TGTGCCAGCAGCTCCGAACCGACAGGGACCCCCCATGGCTACACCTTC.

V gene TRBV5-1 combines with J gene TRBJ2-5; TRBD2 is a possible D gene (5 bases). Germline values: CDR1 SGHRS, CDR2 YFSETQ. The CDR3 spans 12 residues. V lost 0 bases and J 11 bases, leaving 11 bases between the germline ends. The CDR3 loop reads CASSLEAGPQYF. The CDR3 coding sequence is TGCGCCAGCAGCTTGGAGGCGGGCCCGCAGTACTTC.

Here the CDR3 reads CASSSGQGAGGSYNEQFF. Here the CDR3 DNA reads TGTGCCAGCAGTTCCGGACAGGGGGCGGGGGGGTCCTACAATGAGCAGTTCTTC. This chain joins TRBV27 and TRBJ2-1; 11 bases line up with TRBD1. The V and J ends lost 4 bases and 1 base, in that order; junction bases with no gene match: 9. The germline V gene encodes CDR1 MNHEY and CDR2 SMNVEV (reference sequence). The CDR3 consists of 18 residues.

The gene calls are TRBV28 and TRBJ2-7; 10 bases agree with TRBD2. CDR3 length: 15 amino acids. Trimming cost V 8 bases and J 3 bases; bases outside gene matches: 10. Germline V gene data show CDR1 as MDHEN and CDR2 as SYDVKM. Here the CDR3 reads CASEGASGGRYEQYF. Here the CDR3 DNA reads TGTGCCAGCGAGGGGGCTAGCGGGGGTCGCTACGAGCAGTACTTC.

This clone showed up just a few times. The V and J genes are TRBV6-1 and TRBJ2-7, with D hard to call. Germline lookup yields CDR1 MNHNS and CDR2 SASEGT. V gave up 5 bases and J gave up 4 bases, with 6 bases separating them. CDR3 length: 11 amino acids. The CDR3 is CASSRRYEQYF. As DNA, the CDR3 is TGTGCCAGCAGTAGGCGGTACGAGCAGTACTTC.

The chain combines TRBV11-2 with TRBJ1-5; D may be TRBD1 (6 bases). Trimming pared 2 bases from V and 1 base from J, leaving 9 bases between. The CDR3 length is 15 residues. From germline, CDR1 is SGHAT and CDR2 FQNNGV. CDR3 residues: CASSLTGQSNQPQHF. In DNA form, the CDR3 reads TGTGCCAGCAGCTTAACCGGACAGAGCAATCAGCCCCAGCATTTT.

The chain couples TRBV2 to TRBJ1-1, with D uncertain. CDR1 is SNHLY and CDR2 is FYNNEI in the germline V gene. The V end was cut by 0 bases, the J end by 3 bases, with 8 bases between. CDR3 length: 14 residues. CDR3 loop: CASSEASQYTEAFF. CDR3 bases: TGTGCCAGCAGTGAAGCGTCACAGTACACTGAAGCTTTCTTT.

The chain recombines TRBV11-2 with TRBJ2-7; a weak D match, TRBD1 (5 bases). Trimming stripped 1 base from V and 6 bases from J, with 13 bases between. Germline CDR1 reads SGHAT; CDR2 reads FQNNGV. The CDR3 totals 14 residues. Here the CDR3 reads CASSLGGKWLEQYV. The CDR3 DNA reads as TGTGCCAGCAGCTTAGGGGGCAAGTGGCTCGAGCAGTACGTC.

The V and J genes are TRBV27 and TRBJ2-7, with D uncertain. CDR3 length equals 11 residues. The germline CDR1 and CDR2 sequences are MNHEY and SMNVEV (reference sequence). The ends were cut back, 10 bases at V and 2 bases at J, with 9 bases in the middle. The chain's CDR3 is CATSSAYEQYF. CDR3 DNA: TGTGCCACCTCGTCTGCCTACGAGCAGTACTTC.